This T cell receptor beta chain appears in the sequencing data of a study of blood T cell repertoires in COVID-19. About the study: COVID-19 samples, acute and convalescent, were from the United States, Italy and Spain.

Methods used by the authors: Amplification from reference gene primers served as the basis for estimated nucleated cell counts. Data came from immunoSEQ multiplex PCR; TCRdb stores just in-frame clones and leaves some out. Clone size and V and J calls were adopted from that table, with D and trimming inferred from the DNA. The top ten hold approximately 30% of the sample, which has about 72,000 clones, roughly 86% seen once. The sequenced sample consisted of peripheral blood. The source is a man aged 45-65 years with acute or convalescent COVID-19.

The chain's CDR3 is CASSSGTASTDTQYF. Here the CDR3 DNA reads TGTGCCAGCAGCTCCGGGACAGCCAGCACAGATACGCAGTATTTT. V gene TRBV3-1 (or the pseudogene TRBV3-2) combines with J gene TRBJ2-3, with 7 bases lining up with TRBD1. Germline lookup yields CDR1 LGHDT and CDR2 YNNKEL (reference sequence). This CDR3 contains 15 residues. J lost 0 bases, V lost 5 bases, and 5 bases had no gene match.